This is a list of T cell receptor beta chains from one sample in a study of PD-L1 blockade in urothelial cancer. Assay: immunoSEQ multiplex PCR; the TCRdb copy retains only in-frame clones and omits some. The table includes 30,000 or so clones, roughly 80% detected once. This specimen consisted of PBMCs, obtained around atezolizumab (anti-PD-L1) treatment. These receptors came from a man aged 45-65 years with urothelial cancer. CDR3s include the opening cysteine and the closing phenylalanine or tryptophan. The order of the fields is V gene, clone size, D gene, J gene, CDR3 protein, CDR3 DNA. A D gene is named only where the DNA matches it firmly. Only some rows state a clone size, as once, few, many or a class for expanded clones.

V: TRBV2
size: .
D: .
J: TRBJ2-1
CDR3: CASTTQGYEQFF
DNA: TGTGCCAGCACCACGCAGGGCTATGAGCAGTTCTTC

V: TRBV10-3
size: .
D: .
J: TRBJ1-3
CDR3: CAIMGGPGNTIYF
DNA: TGTGCCATCATGGGAGGGCCCGGAAACACCATATATTTT

V: TRBV5-1
size: .
D: TRBD1
J: TRBJ1-1
CDR3: CASRRTGDTEAFF
DNA: TGCGCCAGCAGGAGGACAGGGGACACTGAAGCTTTCTTT

V: TRBV7-2
size: .
D: .
J: TRBJ2-7
CDR3: CASSFTGYEQYF
DNA: TGTGCCAGCAGCTTTACAGGATACGAGCAGTACTTC

V: TRBV6-5
size: .
D: .
J: TRBJ2-1
CDR3: CASRFGYNEQFF
DNA: TGTGCCAGCAGATTCGGGTACAATGAGCAGTTCTTC

V: TRBV5-1
size: .
D: .
J: TRBJ1-3
CDR3: CASSPLESSSGNTIYF
DNA: TGCGCCAGCAGCCCTCTTGAGTCGAGCTCTGGAAACACCATATATTTT

V: TRBV5-1
size: .
D: .
J: TRBJ2-3
CDR3: CASSLYQGSTDTQYF
DNA: TGCGCCAGCAGCTTGTACCAGGGTAGCACAGATACGCAGTATTTT

V: TRBV7-9
size: .
D: TRBD2
J: TRBJ2-7
CDR3: CASSLVGTSEQYF
DNA: TGTGCCAGCAGCTTAGTGGGGACTAGCGAGCAGTACTTC

V: TRBV10-3
size: .
D: TRBD2
J: TRBJ2-1
CDR3: CAISEGPRTSGIEQFF
DNA: TGTGCCATCAGTGAAGGGCCTCGGACTAGCGGGATTGAGCAGTTCTTC

V: TRBV5-1
size: .
D: .
J: TRBJ2-2
CDR3: CASSNPSNTGELFF
DNA: TGCGCCAGCAGCAACCCCAGTAACACCGGGGAGCTGTTTTTT

V: TRBV20-1
size: .
D: .
J: TRBJ2-1
CDR3: CSAVEENEQFF
DNA: TGCAGTGCTGTGGAGGAAAATGAGCAGTTCTTC

V: TRBV6-4
size: .
D: TRBD1
J: TRBJ2-1
CDR3: CASSATGEAGNEQFF
DNA: TGTGCCAGCAGTGCCACAGGGGAAGCAGGGAATGAGCAGTTCTTC

V: TRBV6-1
size: .
D: .
J: TRBJ1-5
CDR3: CASSESQLSNQPQHF
DNA: TGTGCCAGCAGTGAATCGCAACTAAGCAATCAGCCCCAGCATTTT

V: TRBV9
size: .
D: .
J: TRBJ1-2
CDR3: CASTIKPGDTYGYTF
DNA: TGTGCCAGCACCATTAAACCAGGGGATACCTATGGCTACACCTTC

V: TRBV18
size: once
D: TRBD1
J: TRBJ2-2
CDR3: CASSRTGTNTGELFF
DNA: TGTGCCAGCTCTCGGACAGGGACGAACACCGGGGAGCTGTTTTTT

V: TRBV5-1
size: .
D: TRBD2
J: TRBJ2-1
CDR3: CASSLVAGRAYNEQFF
DNA: TGCGCCAGCAGCTTGGTAGCGGGGAGAGCCTACAATGAGCAGTTCTTC

V: TRBV27
size: .
D: .
J: TRBJ1-4
CDR3: CASSPDSRNEKLFF
DNA: TGTGCCAGCAGTCCGGACAGCCGTAATGAAAAACTGTTTTTT

V: TRBV2
size: .
D: .
J: TRBJ2-3
CDR3: CASRQGGAGTDTQYF
DNA: TGTGCCAGTCGGCAGGGCGGGGCAGGCACAGATACGCAGTATTTT

V: TRBV7-9
size: .
D: .
J: TRBJ1-3
CDR3: CASSLQANTIYF
DNA: TGTGCCAGCAGCCTTCAAGCAAACACCATATATTTT

V: TRBV6-5
size: .
D: .
J: TRBJ1-1
CDR3: CASSYGGEGVNTEAFF
DNA: TGTGCCAGCAGTTACGGGGGGGAGGGGGTGAACACTGAAGCTTTCTTT

V: TRBV7-9
size: .
D: .
J: TRBJ2-1
CDR3: CASSSTGSLGDEQFF
DNA: TGTGCCAGCAGCTCAACCGGGAGCCTGGGCGATGAGCAGTTCTTC

V: TRBV2
size: few
D: .
J: TRBJ1-1
CDR3: CASAQGEGTEAFF
DNA: TGTGCCAGCGCCCAGGGTGAAGGCACTGAAGCTTTCTTT

V: TRBV18
size: .
D: .
J: TRBJ1-2
CDR3: CASSPQDGGYTF
DNA: TGTGCCAGCTCACCACAAGATGGCGGCTACACCTTC

V: TRBV19
size: few
D: .
J: TRBJ1-6
CDR3: CASKDQGLVRSPLHF
DNA: TGTGCCAGTAAGGACCAGGGTTTGGTTCGATCACCCCTCCACTTT

V: TRBV5-1
size: .
D: .
J: TRBJ2-2
CDR3: CASSPYLNSNTGELFF
DNA: TGCGCCAGCAGCCCCTACCTAAACTCGAACACCGGGGAGCTGTTTTTT

V: TRBV14
size: .
D: TRBD1
J: TRBJ1-5
CDR3: CASSQYETGGTSNQPQHF
DNA: TGTGCCAGCAGCCAATACGAGACAGGGGGGACTAGCAATCAGCCCCAGCATTTT

V: TRBV7-2
size: once
D: .
J: TRBJ1-4
CDR3: CASSSLAGEKLFF
DNA: TGTGCCAGCAGCTCATTGGCGGGGGAAAAACTGTTTTTT

V: TRBV5-5
size: .
D: .
J: TRBJ1-2
CDR3: CASSSRGHYGYTF
DNA: TGTGCCAGCAGCTCCCGCGGGCACTATGGCTACACCTTC

V: TRBV27
size: few
D: .
J: TRBJ1-1
CDR3: CASSLGGGQGLMNTEAFF
DNA: TGTGCCAGCAGTTTAGGGGGGGGACAAGGACTTATGAACACTGAAGCTTTCTTT

V: TRBV18
size: few
D: TRBD1
J: TRBJ1-1
CDR3: CASSQRVPTGSTEAFF
DNA: TGTGCCAGCTCACAACGCGTACCGACAGGGTCCACTGAAGCTTTCTTT

V: TRBV12-5
size: .
D: .
J: TRBJ2-2
CDR3: CASGSRTGANTGELFF
DNA: TGTGCTAGTGGTTCCCGGACTGGGGCGAACACCGGGGAGCTGTTTTTT

V: TRBV2
size: .
D: TRBD1
J: TRBJ1-5
CDR3: CASRGQFLGRGGQPQHF
DNA: TGTGCCAGCAGGGGACAGTTCCTGGGCCGGGGCGGTCAGCCCCAGCATTTT

V: TRBV6-1
size: .
D: TRBD1
J: TRBJ1-6
CDR3: CASILQGWYNSPLHF
DNA: TGTGCCAGCATTCTACAGGGGTGGTATAATTCACCCCTCCACTTT

V: TRBV19
size: .
D: TRBD2
J: TRBJ2-3
CDR3: CASSIVGREKADTQYF
DNA: TGTGCCAGTAGTATAGTAGGGCGGGAGAAAGCAGATACGCAGTATTTT

V: TRBV9
size: .
D: TRBD1
J: TRBJ2-5
CDR3: CASSADRVATQYF
DNA: TGTGCCAGCAGCGCCGACAGGGTGGCGACCCAGTACTTC

V: TRBV7-2
size: .
D: .
J: TRBJ2-1
CDR3: CASSDSGVSYNEQFF
DNA: TGTGCCAGCAGCGATTCAGGGGTTTCCTACAATGAGCAGTTCTTC

V: TRBV18
size: few
D: TRBD1
J: TRBJ2-7
CDR3: CASSQSSGTGGWGEQYF
DNA: TGTGCCAGCTCGCAATCGTCCGGGACAGGGGGTTGGGGCGAGCAGTACTTC

V: TRBV5-1
size: few
D: .
J: TRBJ1-2
CDR3: CASSLVQGNYGYTF
DNA: TGCGCCAGCAGCTTGGTGCAGGGCAACTATGGCTACACCTTC

V: TRBV29-1
size: .
D: TRBD1
J: TRBJ1-1
CDR3: CSVPLRTGNTEAFF
DNA: TGCAGCGTCCCCCTGAGGACAGGGAACACTGAAGCTTTCTTT

V: TRBV27
size: few
D: TRBD2
J: TRBJ2-5
CDR3: CASRLLAAQETQYF
DNA: TGTGCCAGCCGCTTACTAGCGGCTCAAGAGACCCAGTACTTC

V: TRBV7-2
size: .
D: TRBD2
J: TRBJ2-7
CDR3: CASSMTSGIGGEQYF
DNA: TGTGCCAGCAGCATGACTAGCGGGATTGGAGGCGAGCAGTACTTC

V: TRBV5-3
size: .
D: TRBD2
J: TRBJ2-7
CDR3: CARSLARAHGRHHGAYEQYF
DNA: TGTGCCAGAAGCTTGGCTCGGGCACACGGGAGGCACCACGGGGCCTACGAGCAGTACTTC

V: TRBV2
size: .
D: .
J: TRBJ1-5
CDR3: CASSGMENKRGLESNQPQHF
DNA: TGTGCCAGCAGTGGTATGGAGAATAAAAGGGGTTTAGAGAGCAATCAGCCCCAGCATTTT

V: TRBV20-1
size: .
D: TRBD2
J: TRBJ2-5
CDR3: CSAGRGETQYF
DNA: TGCAGTGCTGGGCGGGGGGAGACCCAGTACTTC

V: TRBV11-2
size: few
D: .
J: TRBJ1-1
CDR3: CASSPDRFSAFF
DNA: TGTGCCAGCAGCCCGGACAGATTCTCCGCTTTCTTT

V: TRBV19
size: .
D: TRBD2
J: TRBJ2-1
CDR3: CATRGGTSSYNEQFF
DNA: TGTGCCACCCGGGGGGGCACGAGCTCCTACAATGAGCAGTTCTTC

V: TRBV6-1
size: .
D: .
J: TRBJ1-2
CDR3: CASSDVQPVRANYGYTF
DNA: TGTGCCAGCAGTGATGTACAGCCGGTTAGAGCTAACTATGGCTACACCTTC

V: TRBV6-4
size: .
D: TRBD2
J: TRBJ2-3
CDR3: CASSLTSGGASGSTDTQYF
DNA: TGTGCCAGCAGTTTAACTAGCGGGGGGGCCTCTGGAAGCACAGATACGCAGTATTTT

V: TRBV7-6
size: once
D: .
J: TRBJ1-4
CDR3: CASSSFSGYNEKLFF
DNA: TGTGCCAGCAGCTCCTTCTCCGGGTATAATGAAAAACTGTTTTTT

V: TRBV7-9
size: few
D: TRBD1
J: TRBJ1-1
CDR3: CASSFGTGGDNTEAFF
DNA: TGTGCCAGCAGCTTTGGGACAGGGGGCGATAACACTGAAGCTTTCTTT

V: TRBV6-6
size: .
D: .
J: TRBJ2-5
CDR3: CASSYSAETQYF
DNA: TGTGCCAGCAGTTACTCGGCCGAGACCCAGTACTTC

V: TRBV2
size: few
D: .
J: TRBJ2-3
CDR3: CASSPIAAQYF
DNA: TGTGCCAGCAGCCCCATAGCGGCGCAGTATTTT

V: TRBV6-4
size: .
D: TRBD2
J: TRBJ2-1
CDR3: CASSLTSGVHNEQFF
DNA: TGTGCCAGCAGTCTGACTAGCGGGGTCCACAATGAGCAGTTCTTC

V: TRBV7-9
size: .
D: .
J: TRBJ2-7
CDR3: CASSQTPIHEQYF
DNA: TGTGCCAGCAGTCAGACTCCAATCCACGAGCAGTACTTC

V: TRBV18
size: .
D: TRBD1
J: TRBJ1-1
CDR3: CASSPRQGSNTEAFF
DNA: TGTGCCAGCTCACCACGACAGGGGAGTAACACTGAAGCTTTCTTT